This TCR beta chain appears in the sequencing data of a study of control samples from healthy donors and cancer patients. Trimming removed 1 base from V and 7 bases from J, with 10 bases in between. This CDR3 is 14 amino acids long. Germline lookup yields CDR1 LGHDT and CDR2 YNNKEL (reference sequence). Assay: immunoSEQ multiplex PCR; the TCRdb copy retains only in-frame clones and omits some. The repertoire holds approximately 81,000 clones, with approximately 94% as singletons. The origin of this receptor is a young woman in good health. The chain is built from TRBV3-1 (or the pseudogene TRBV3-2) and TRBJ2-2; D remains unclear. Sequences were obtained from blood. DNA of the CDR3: TGTGCCAGCAGCCAAGGTGAGGTCGGCGGGGAGCTGTTTTTT. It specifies CASSQGEVGGELFF.